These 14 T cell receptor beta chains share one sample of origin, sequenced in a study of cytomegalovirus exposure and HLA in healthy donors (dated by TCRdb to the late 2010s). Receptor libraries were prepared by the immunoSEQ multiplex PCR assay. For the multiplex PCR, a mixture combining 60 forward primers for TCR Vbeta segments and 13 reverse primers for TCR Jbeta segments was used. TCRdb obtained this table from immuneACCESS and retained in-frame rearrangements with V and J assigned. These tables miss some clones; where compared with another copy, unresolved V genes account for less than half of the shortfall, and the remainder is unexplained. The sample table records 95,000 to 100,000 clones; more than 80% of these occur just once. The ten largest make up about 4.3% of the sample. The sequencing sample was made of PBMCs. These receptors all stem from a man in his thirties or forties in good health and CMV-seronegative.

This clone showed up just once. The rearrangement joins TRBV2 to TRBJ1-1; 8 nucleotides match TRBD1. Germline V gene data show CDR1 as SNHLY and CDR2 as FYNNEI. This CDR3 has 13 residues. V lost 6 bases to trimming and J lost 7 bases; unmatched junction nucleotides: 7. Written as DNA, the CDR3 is TGTGCCAGCAGGACAGGGGTTTGGGATGAAGCTTTCTTT. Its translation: CASRTGVWDEAFF.

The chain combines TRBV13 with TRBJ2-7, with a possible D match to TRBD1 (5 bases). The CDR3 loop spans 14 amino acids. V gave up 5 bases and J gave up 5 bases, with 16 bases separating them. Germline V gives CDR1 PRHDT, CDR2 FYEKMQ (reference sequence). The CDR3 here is CASSLKGAPDEQYF. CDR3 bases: TGTGCCAGCAGCCTCAAAGGGGCTCCGGACGAGCAGTACTTC.

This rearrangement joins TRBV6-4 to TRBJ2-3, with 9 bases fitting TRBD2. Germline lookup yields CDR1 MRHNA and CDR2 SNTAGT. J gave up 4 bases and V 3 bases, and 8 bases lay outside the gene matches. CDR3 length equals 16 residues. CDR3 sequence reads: CASSDQPSGNPDTQYF. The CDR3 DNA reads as TGTGCCAGCAGTGATCAGCCTAGCGGGAACCCAGATACGCAGTATTTT.

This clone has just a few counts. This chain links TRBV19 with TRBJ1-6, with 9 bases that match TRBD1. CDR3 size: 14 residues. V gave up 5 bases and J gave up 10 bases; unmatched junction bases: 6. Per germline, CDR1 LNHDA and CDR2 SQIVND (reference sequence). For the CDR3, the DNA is TGTGCCAGTAGTGCGACAGGGGGAGGGTCACCCCTCCACTTT. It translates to CASSATGGGSPLHF.

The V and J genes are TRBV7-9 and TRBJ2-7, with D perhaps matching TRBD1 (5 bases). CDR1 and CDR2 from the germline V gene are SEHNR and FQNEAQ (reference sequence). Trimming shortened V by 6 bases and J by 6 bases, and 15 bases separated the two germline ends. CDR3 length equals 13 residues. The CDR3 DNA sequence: TGTGCCAGCAGTTACCAAGGGGCCTCCGAGCAGTACTTC. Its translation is CASSYQGASEQYF.

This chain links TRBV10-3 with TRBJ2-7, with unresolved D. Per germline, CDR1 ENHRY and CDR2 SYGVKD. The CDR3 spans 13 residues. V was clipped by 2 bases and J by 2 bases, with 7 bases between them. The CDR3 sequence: CAISERQAYEQYF. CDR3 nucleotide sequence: TGTGCCATCAGTGAGCGGCAGGCCTACGAGCAGTACTTC.

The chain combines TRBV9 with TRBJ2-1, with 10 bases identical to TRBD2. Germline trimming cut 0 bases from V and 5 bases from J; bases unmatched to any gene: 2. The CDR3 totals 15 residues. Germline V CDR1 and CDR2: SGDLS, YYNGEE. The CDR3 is CASSVGTSGNNEQFF. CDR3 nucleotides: TGTGCCAGCAGCGTAGGGACTAGCGGAAACAATGAGCAGTTCTTC.

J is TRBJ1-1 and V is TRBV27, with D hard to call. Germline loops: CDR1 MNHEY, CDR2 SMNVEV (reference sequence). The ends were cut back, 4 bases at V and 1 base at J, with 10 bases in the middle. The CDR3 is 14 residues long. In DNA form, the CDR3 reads TGTGCCAGCAGTTATGACAATTCGAACACTGAAGCTTTCTTT. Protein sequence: CASSYDNSNTEAFF.

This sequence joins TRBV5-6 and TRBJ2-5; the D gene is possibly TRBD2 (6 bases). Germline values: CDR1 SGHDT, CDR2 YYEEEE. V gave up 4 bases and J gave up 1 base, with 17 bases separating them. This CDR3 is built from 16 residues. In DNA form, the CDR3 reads TGTGCCAGCAGCCTCCCGGGGGAAGGGGTCCAAGAGACCCAGTACTTC. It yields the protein CASSLPGEGVQETQYF.

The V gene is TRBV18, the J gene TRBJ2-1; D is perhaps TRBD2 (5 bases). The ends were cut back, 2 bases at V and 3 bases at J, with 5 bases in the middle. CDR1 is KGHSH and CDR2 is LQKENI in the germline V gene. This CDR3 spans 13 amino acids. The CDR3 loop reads CASSPGLYNEQFF. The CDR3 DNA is TGTGCCAGCTCACCAGGACTCTACAATGAGCAGTTCTTC.

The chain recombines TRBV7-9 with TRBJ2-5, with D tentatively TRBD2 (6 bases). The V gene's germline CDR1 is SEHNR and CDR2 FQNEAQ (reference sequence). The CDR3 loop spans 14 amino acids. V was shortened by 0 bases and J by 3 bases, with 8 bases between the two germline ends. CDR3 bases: TGTGCCAGCAGCTTAGCGCGGGGCGAAGAGACCCAGTACTTC. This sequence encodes CASSLARGEETQYF.

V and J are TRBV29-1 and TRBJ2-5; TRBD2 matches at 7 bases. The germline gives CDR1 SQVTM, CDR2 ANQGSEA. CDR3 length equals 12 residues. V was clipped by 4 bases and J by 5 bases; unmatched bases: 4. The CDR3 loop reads CSVVGGGETQYF. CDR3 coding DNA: TGCAGCGTTGTTGGGGGAGGGGAGACCCAGTACTTC.

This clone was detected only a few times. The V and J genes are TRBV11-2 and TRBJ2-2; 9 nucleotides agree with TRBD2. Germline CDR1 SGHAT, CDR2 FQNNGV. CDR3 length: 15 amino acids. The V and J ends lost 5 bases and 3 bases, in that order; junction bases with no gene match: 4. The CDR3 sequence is CASSRRGGHTGELFF. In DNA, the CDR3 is TGTGCCAGCAGCCGGCGGGGGGGGCACACCGGGGAGCTGTTTTTT.

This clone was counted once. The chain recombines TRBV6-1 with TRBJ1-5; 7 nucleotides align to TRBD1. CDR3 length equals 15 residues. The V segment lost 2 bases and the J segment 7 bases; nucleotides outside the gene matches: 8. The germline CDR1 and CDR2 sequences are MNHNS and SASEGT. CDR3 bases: TGTGCCAGCAGTGAACGGAGCAGGGGGAGGCAGCCCCAGCATTTT. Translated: CASSERSRGRQPQHF.